The 27 T cell receptor beta chains reported below all come from one sample, sequenced in a study of beta chain features in type 1 diabetes. As every portion of the isolated RNA was reverse transcribed, the sequencing read expressed TCRB transcripts. Sequenced by immunoSEQ multiplex PCR; TCRdb stores in-frame clones only, minus some. The sample carries hundreds of thousands of clones, about 12% recorded once. Sequencing was carried out using naive CD4+ T cells from blood. All receptors derive from a man aged 18 to 29 in good health.

The chain uses TRBV15 and TRBJ2-1, with TRBD2 matching 10 bases. The CDR3 runs to 19 residues. The germline V gene has CDR1 LNHNV and CDR2 YYDKDF (reference sequence). Unmatched junction bases numbered 17, after V lost 0 bases and J lost 9 bases. CDR3: CATSRDRVAGGAGLGEQFF. The CDR3 DNA reads TGTGCCACCAGCAGAGATCGGGTAGCGGGGGGAGCCGGCTTGGGTGAGCAGTTCTTC.

This sequence joins TRBV4-2 and TRBJ1-3; D remains ambiguous. Looked up from germline, CDR1 is LGHNA and CDR2 is YNFKEQ. V lost 1 base and J lost 2, with 12 bases in between. The length of the CDR3 is 16 residues. Written as DNA, the CDR3 is TGTGCCAGCAGCCAAGTTGAGGGAGGACCTGGAAACACCATATATTTT. Amino acids: CASSQVEGGPGNTIYF.

This sequence joins TRBV11-2 and TRBJ2-1; 10 nucleotides match TRBD2. V shed 0 bases, J shed 5 bases, and the junction held 7 bases outside the gene matches. CDR1 SGHAT and CDR2 FQNNGV come from the germline V gene. There are 17 residues in the CDR3. CDR3 in DNA: TGTGCCAGCAGCTTAGATCTCAGGACTAGCGGCAACAATGAGCAGTTCTTC. This translates into CASSLDLRTSGNNEQFF. Full variable domain (rest looked up from reference TRBV11-2 and TRBJ2-1): EAGVAQSPRYKIIEKRQSVAFWCNPISGHATLYWYQQILGQGPKLLIQFQNNGVVDDSQLPKDRFSAERLKGVDSTLKIQPAKLEDSAVYLCASSLDLRTSGNNEQFFGPGTRLTVL.

The gene calls are TRBV5-4 and TRBJ1-6; weak D call: TRBD1 (6 bases). Trimming shortened V by 4 bases and J by 9 bases, and 20 bases separated the two germline ends. Germline CDR1 is SGHNT and CDR2 is YYREEE (reference sequence). This CDR3 is 16 amino acids long. CDR3 in DNA: TGTGCCAGCAGCCAGACCCGACCCCTCAGGGGTTCACCCCTCCACTTT. Its translation is CASSQTRPLRGSPLHF.

This clone was observed a few times. This chain links TRBV19 with TRBJ2-1, with D perhaps TRBD1 (7 bases). The CDR3 sequence is 16 residues long. Looked up from germline, CDR1 is LNHDA and CDR2 is SQIVND (reference sequence). V shed 6 bases and J shed 5 bases, with 20 bases lying between them. The CDR3 loop reads CASSQLGQGGHNEQFF. The DNA of the CDR3 is TGTGCCAGTAGCCAACTTGGGCAGGGGGGTCACAATGAGCAGTTCTTC.

This clone was recorded a few times. The chain couples TRBV28 to TRBJ2-1, with D maybe TRBD2 (6 bases). The CDR3 is 12 amino acids. CDR1 is MDHEN, CDR2 SYDVKM, per germline. V lost 11 bases, J lost 10 bases, and 18 bases lay in between. For the CDR3, the DNA is TGTGCCTATAAGACTTGGAGCGGGGAGCAGTTCTTC. This sequence encodes CAYKTWSGEQFF. The whole variable domain, remainder taken from reference TRBV28 and TRBJ2-1, is DVKVTQSSRYLVKRTGEKVFLECVQDMDHENMFWYRQDPGLGLRLIYFSYDVKMKEKGDIPEGYSVSREKKERFSLILESASTNQTSMYLCAYKTWSGEQFFGPGTRLTVL.

The gene calls are TRBV10-3 and TRBJ2-6; TRBD2 is a possible D gene (5 bases). The CDR3 totals 18 residues. V gave up 2 bases and J gave up 0 bases, with 14 bases separating them. Germline CDR1 is ENHRY and CDR2 is SYGVKD. CDR3 DNA: TGTGCCATCAGTGAGATCTTAACTAGATACTCTGGGGCCAACGTCCTGACTTTC. It translates to CAISEILTRYSGANVLTF.

This clone appeared many times. The rearrangement joins TRBV20-1 to TRBJ2-5; D ambiguous. Germline CDR1 reads DFQATT; CDR2 reads SNEGSKA (reference sequence). The ends were cut back, 4 bases at V and 1 base at J, with 4 bases in the middle. The CDR3 loop spans 11 amino acids. This chain's CDR3 is CSATVQETQYF. For the CDR3, the DNA is TGCAGTGCTACTGTCCAAGAGACCCAGTACTTC.

This rearrangement joins TRBV5-6 to TRBJ1-1; unclear D gene. Germline assignment: CDR1 SGHDT and CDR2 YYEEEE. The V end lost 2 bases, the J end lost 6 bases, and 5 bases lay between the germline ends. The CDR3 consists of 11 residues. The CDR3 coding sequence is TGTGCCAGCAGCTTCCGGGCTGAAGCTTTCTTT. It codes for CASSFRAEAFF.

J is TRBJ1-5 and V is TRBV19; a possible D gene is TRBD1 (6 bases). The germline V and J ends were trimmed by 5 bases and 6 bases, with 14 bases remaining between them. The CDR3 sequence is 14 residues long. Germline CDR1 is LNHDA and CDR2 is SQIVND (reference sequence). The CDR3 region is CASSGTGPGQPQHF. CDR3 coding DNA: TGTGCCAGTAGTGGAACAGGGCCAGGTCAGCCCCAGCATTTT.

The chain combines TRBV19 with TRBJ2-1; 12 bases line up with TRBD2. The CDR3 consists of 14 residues. Germline assignment: CDR1 LNHDA and CDR2 SQIVND (reference sequence). V was pared by 7 bases and J by 7 bases, with 5 bases of the junction left unmatched. CDR3 in amino acids: CASNLLAGGNEQFF. In DNA, the CDR3 is TGTGCCAGTAATCTTCTAGCGGGAGGGAATGAGCAGTTCTTC.

The rearrangement joins TRBV9 to TRBJ2-2; D call uncertain. The CDR3 runs 15 residues. CDR1 and CDR2 (germline): SGDLS, YYNGEE. The V end was cut by 0 bases, the J end by 0 bases, with 6 bases between. The CDR3 is CASSVGRSNTGELFF. Here the CDR3 DNA reads TGTGCCAGCAGCGTAGGCAGGTCGAACACCGGGGAGCTGTTTTTT.

This clone has a handful of counts. CDR3 bases: TGCGCCAGCAGCCCGAGGGCAACTAATGAAAAACTGTTTTTT. Protein: CASSPRATNEKLFF. The V call is TRBV5-1, the J call TRBJ1-4; D remains unclear. Trimming pared 4 bases from V and 0 bases from J, leaving 7 bases between. Germline loops: CDR1 SGHRS, CDR2 YFSETQ. This CDR3 has 14 amino acids.

With respect to this clone: The junction differs from germline at one of its ends, possibly a read error. The gene calls are TRBV18 and TRBJ2-7; the D gene is possibly TRBD1 (5 bases). The CDR3 runs to 18 residues. CDR1 and CDR2 from the germline V gene are KGHSH and LQKENI. This CDR3 is CASSPRVHETDNPYEQYF. The CDR3 bases are TGTGCCAGCTCACCGAGAGTCCACGAGACAGACAACCCCTACGAGCAATACTTC.

V usage is TRBV4-3 and J usage is TRBJ1-2, with TRBD1 matching 7 bases. The V gene end was trimmed by 0 bases and the J gene end by 1 base; junction bases not matched to a gene: 5. Per the germline V gene, CDR1 is LGHNA and CDR2 is YSLEER. CDR3 length: 16 residues. CDR3 region: CASSQDPGQNNYGYTF. CDR3 DNA: TGCGCCAGCAGCCAAGATCCGGGACAGAATAACTATGGCTACACCTTC.

The gene calls are TRBV30 and TRBJ2-1; 8 bases are shared with TRBD2. V lost 4 bases and J lost 2; bases outside the gene matches: 10. The CDR3 length is 16 residues. CDR1 is GTSNPN, CDR2 SVGIG, per germline (reference sequence). The CDR3 spells CAWNPGGPGPYNEQFF. In DNA, the CDR3 is TGTGCCTGGAACCCGGGGGGGCCAGGGCCCTACAATGAGCAGTTCTTC.

This clone has a handful of counts. This sequence joins TRBV25-1 and TRBJ1-2; D uncertain. The germline V gene has CDR1 MGHDK and CDR2 SYGVNS. The CDR3 runs to 12 residues. The ends were cut back, 3 bases at V and 3 bases at J, with 5 bases in the middle. The DNA of the CDR3 is TGTGCCAGCAGTGACCTTTACTATGGCTACACCTTC. Its translation is CASSDLYYGYTF.

The V gene is TRBV6-5, the J gene TRBJ1-5, with D possibly being TRBD1 (6 bases). The germline gives CDR1 MNHEY, CDR2 SVGAGI. The CDR3 covers 13 residues. Trimming took off 3 bases at V and 6 bases at J, with 9 bases between the two ends. In DNA, the CDR3 is TGTGCCAGCAGTTATGGGGGCACTCAGCCCCAGCATTTT. This encodes CASSYGGTQPQHF.

V is TRBV6-6 and J is TRBJ2-1, with 8 bases lining up with TRBD1. The CDR3 contains 14 residues. Germline V lookup: CDR1 MNHNY, CDR2 SVGAGI (reference sequence). After removal of 0 bases from V and 7 bases from J, the junction contained 2 bases not matched to a gene. The CDR3 is CASSYSRTGNEQFF. The CDR3 bases are TGTGCCAGCAGTTACTCAAGGACAGGGAATGAGCAGTTCTTC.

DNA for the CDR3: TGTGCCAGTAGTTCGAGACAGTTCGGGGAGCTGTTTTTT. This gives the protein CASSSRQFGELFF. This chain uses TRBV19 with TRBJ2-2; maybe TRBD1 (5 bases). In germline, CDR1 is LNHDA, CDR2 SQIVND (reference sequence). The CDR3 is made up of 13 amino acids. Trimming left V 5 bases short and J 7 bases short, with 11 bases between.

V gene TRBV30 combines with J gene TRBJ2-7, with 10 bases fitting TRBD1. V dropped 6 bases and J dropped 3; count of bases not matched to a gene: 14. This CDR3 spans 16 amino acids. Germline-derived CDR1 and CDR2 are GTSNPN and SVGIG (reference sequence). The CDR3 sequence: CACTLPGTGALYEQYF. CDR3 nucleotides: TGTGCCTGTACTCTGCCCGGGACAGGGGCCCTCTACGAGCAGTACTTC.

The chain combines TRBV4-2 with TRBJ1-2, with TRBD1 as a possible D gene (5 bases). The CDR3 covers 17 residues. Germline CDR1 is LGHNA and CDR2 is YNFKEQ. The V end lost 5 bases, the J end lost 0 bases, and 19 bases lay between the germline ends. This chain's CDR3 is CASSYHLDTPTNYGYTF. CDR3 sequence (DNA): TGTGCCAGCAGCTATCACTTGGACACCCCGACTAACTATGGCTACACCTTC.

This clone was detected a few times. This chain joins TRBV7-3 and TRBJ1-1, with 9 bases matching TRBD1. There are 14 residues in the CDR3. Trimming removed 5 bases from V and 1 base from J; junction bases left unmatched: 2. From germline, CDR1 is SGHTA and CDR2 FQGTGA. The CDR3 loop is CASSVDRGNTEAFF. For the CDR3, the DNA is TGTGCCAGCAGCGTGGACAGGGGGAACACTGAAGCTTTCTTT.

This clone was counted a few times. For the CDR3, the DNA is TGTGCCAGCAGCTTAGGGGGCAGGGATCGAGAAAAACTGTTTTTT. This sequence encodes CASSLGGRDREKLFF. The chain couples TRBV7-8 to TRBJ1-4; a weak D match, TRBD1 (5 bases). The CDR3 length is 15 residues. V was shortened by 1 base and J by 8 bases, with 14 bases between the two germline ends. Germline loops: CDR1 SGHVS, CDR2 FQNEAQ. The variable domain in full, completed from reference TRBV7-8 and TRBJ1-4, reads GAGVSQSPRYKVAKRGQDVALRCDPISGHVSLFWYQQALGQGPEFLTYFQNEAQLDKSGLPSDRFFAERPEGSVSTLKIQRTQQEDSAVYLCASSLGGRDREKLFFGSGTQLSVL.

The table lists this clone with a few counts. The chain employs TRBV27 and TRBJ1-3; D perhaps matches TRBD1 (5 bases). This CDR3 comprises 14 residues. Germline assignment: CDR1 MNHEY and CDR2 SMNVEV (reference sequence). V gave up 0 bases and J gave up 5 bases, with 8 bases separating them. CDR3 in amino acids: CASSLSPGRNTIYF. The DNA for the CDR3 is TGTGCCAGCAGTTTATCTCCAGGGAGAAACACCATATATTTT.

V is TRBV25-1 and J is TRBJ1-1; D gene ambiguous. The CDR3 is made up of 13 amino acids. Trimming stripped 6 bases from V and 1 base from J, with 9 bases between. The germline CDR1 and CDR2 sequences are MGHDK and SYGVNS. The CDR3 DNA follows: TGTGCCAGCAGGATAACAGCGAACACTGAAGCTTTCTTT. This sequence encodes CASRITANTEAFF.

The chain recombines TRBV10-3 with TRBJ2-2; no clear D. V was pared by 6 bases and J by 4 bases, with 12 bases between. The CDR3 is made up of 14 amino acids. Germline-derived CDR1 and CDR2 are ENHRY and SYGVKD. The CDR3 here is CAIRPEFFTGELFF. In DNA form, the CDR3 reads TGTGCCATCAGACCCGAGTTCTTCACCGGGGAGCTGTTTTTT.